The next 14 T cell receptor beta chains were all read from a single sample in a study of blood T cell repertoires in COVID-19. Here immunoSEQ multiplex PCR was the method, and the copy in TCRdb shows in-frame clones only, minus some. The sample records 40,000 or so clones, 88% being singletons. The sample taken for sequencing was peripheral blood. The source of these receptors is a human donor in a cohort sampled during active COVID-19.

This clone was found once. The V gene is TRBV2, the J gene TRBJ1-3, with D unresolved. CDR1 is SNHLY, CDR2 FYNNEI, per germline. Trimming removed 0 bases from V and 1 base from J, with 22 bases in between. The CDR3 consists of 20 residues. DNA for the CDR3: TGTGCCAGCAGTGAAGCCCAATGGGCAGGACTACTCGGGTCTGGAAACACCATATATTTT. Its translation: CASSEAQWAGLLGSGNTIYF.

The chain employs TRBV25-1 and TRBJ2-6, with TRBD1 as a possible D gene (6 bases). Germline CDR1 MGHDK, CDR2 SYGVNS. With 5 bases removed from V and 4 bases from J, the gap between germline ends came to 9 bases. The CDR3 runs 14 residues. The CDR3 here is CASSLGGGANVLTF. DNA of the CDR3: TGTGCCAGCAGTTTAGGGGGAGGGGCCAACGTCCTGACTTTC.

V is TRBV11-1 and J is TRBJ2-3; TRBD1 agrees at 7 bases. The junction had 5 bases not matched to a gene; V was cut back by 1 base and J by 1 base. The CDR3 sequence is 16 residues long. CDR1 SGHAT and CDR2 FQDESV come from the germline V gene (reference sequence). In nucleotides, the CDR3 is TGTGCCAGCAGCTTAGTGGATGGGACAGGCACAGATACGCAGTATTTT. This sequence encodes CASSLVDGTGTDTQYF. Full variable domain (rest looked up from reference TRBV11-1 and TRBJ2-3): EAEVAQSPRYKITEKSQAVAFWCDPISGHATLYWYRQILGQGPELLVQFQDESVVDDSQLPKDRFSAERLKGVDSTLKIQPAELGDSAMYLCASSLVDGTGTDTQYFGPGTRLTVL.

This rearrangement joins TRBV19 to TRBJ2-7; 8 bases map to TRBD1. In germline, CDR1 is LNHDA, CDR2 SQIVND (reference sequence). The CDR3 is 15 residues long. J was trimmed by 3 bases and V by 6 bases; bases with no gene match: 10. The CDR3 reads CASREGTGGFYEQYF. In DNA, the CDR3 is TGTGCCAGTAGGGAGGGCACAGGGGGATTCTACGAGCAGTACTTC.

The chain has TRBV9 and TRBJ2-4, with D maybe TRBD1 (7 bases). V lost 0 bases, J lost 0 bases, and 19 bases lay in between. The CDR3 length is 19 residues. Germline CDR1 and CDR2: SGDLS and YYNGEE. The CDR3 protein is CASSVAAEGAVLAKNIQYF. DNA of the CDR3: TGTGCCAGCAGCGTAGCCGCGGAGGGGGCAGTTCTAGCCAAAAACATTCAGTACTTC.

V usage is TRBV25-1 and J usage is TRBJ1-4, with D perhaps TRBD1 (6 bases). CDR1 and CDR2 from the germline V gene are MGHDK and SYGVNS. CDR3 size: 12 residues. V was cut by 8 bases and J by 4 bases, with 8 bases left in between. The CDR3 coding sequence is TGTGCCAGCGCAGGGGATAATGAAAAACTGTTTTTT. Protein: CASAGDNEKLFF.

This clone occurred a few times. This chain links TRBV19 with TRBJ1-5; D is unclear. CDR3 length: 14 residues. Looked up from germline, CDR1 is LNHDA and CDR2 is SQIVND (reference sequence). V was cut by 6 bases and J by 6 bases, with 15 bases left in between. The CDR3 spells CASSLGWQAQPQHF. In DNA, the CDR3 is TGTGCCAGTAGCCTTGGGTGGCAGGCTCAGCCCCAGCATTTT.

The chain has TRBV5-1 and TRBJ2-5; D perhaps matches TRBD1 (6 bases). The CDR3 is 15 amino acids. Germline assignment: CDR1 SGHRS and CDR2 YFSETQ. The V end lost 0 bases, the J end lost 4 bases, and 13 bases lay between the germline ends. The chain's CDR3 is CASSLDRGRGETQYF. CDR3 in DNA: TGCGCCAGCAGCTTGGATCGCGGCAGGGGAGAGACCCAGTACTTC.

The chain employs TRBV7-9 and TRBJ1-5, with D unresolved. The V end was cut by 1 base, the J end by 3 bases, with 13 bases between. This CDR3 is 16 amino acids long. Germline V lookup: CDR1 SEHNR, CDR2 FQNEAQ (reference sequence). The CDR3 reads CASSLVLAGLNQPQHF. Here the CDR3 DNA reads TGTGCCAGCAGCTTAGTTCTCGCGGGCCTCAATCAGCCCCAGCATTTT.

The chain employs TRBV6-6 and TRBJ1-2; TRBD1 aligns across 7 bases. Germline V gene data show CDR1 as MNHNY and CDR2 as SVGAGI (reference sequence). Losses at the gene ends were 5 bases for V and 4 bases for J; bases not matched to a gene: 4. This CDR3 is built from 13 residues. CDR3 nucleotide sequence: TGTGCCAGCAGTACGAGGGACAGCTATGGCTACACCTTC. This encodes CASSTRDSYGYTF.

The V call is TRBV5-1, the J call TRBJ2-5; TRBD2 matches 11 bases. The germline gives CDR1 SGHRS, CDR2 YFSETQ. This CDR3 has 14 residues. Germline trimming cut 5 bases from V and 4 bases from J; bases unmatched to any gene: 4. The CDR3: CASSPTSGGETQYF. CDR3 nucleotides: TGCGCCAGCAGTCCTACTAGCGGGGGAGAGACCCAGTACTTC.

This clone appeared once. The rearrangement uses TRBV9 and TRBJ1-2; unclear D gene. The CDR3 extends over 16 amino acids. V lost 3 bases to trimming and J lost 8 bases, with 23 bases between them. Germline-derived CDR1 and CDR2 are SGDLS and YYNGEE. DNA for the CDR3: TGTGCCAGCAGCGGGCACCGTGGGCACTCATACCAAGGCTACACCTTC. It translates to CASSGHRGHSYQGYTF.

This clone has a single count. This chain uses TRBV10-3 with TRBJ1-2; D is ambiguous. V dropped 0 bases and J dropped 6 bases, with 14 bases sitting between them. Germline V gives CDR1 ENHRY, CDR2 SYGVKD. This CDR3 is 15 amino acids long. The CDR3 sequence is CAISESRETRNGYTF. The CDR3 DNA follows: TGTGCCATCAGTGAGTCCCGGGAGACTAGGAATGGCTACACCTTC.

V usage is TRBV19 and J usage is TRBJ1-5; TRBD1 aligns across 7 bases. J was trimmed by 0 bases and V by 5 bases; bases with no gene match: 10. This CDR3 comprises 17 residues. Germline-derived CDR1 and CDR2 are LNHDA and SQIVND (reference sequence). The CDR3 DNA follows: TGTGCCAGTAGTCCCTTACAGGGGCTCTATAGCAATCAGCCCCAGCATTTT. Translating it yields CASSPLQGLYSNQPQHF.